The clone carrying this T cell receptor beta chain was seen ten or more times. This specimen belongs to a study of T cells in Graves' hyperthyroidism and ophthalmopathy. Losses at the gene ends were 6 bases for V and 3 bases for J; bases not matched to a gene: 4. The CDR3 covers 13 residues. TCR beta CDR3 sequences were amplified from RNA transcripts. TCR CDR3 regions were first amplified by RT-PCR with HTBI primers. TCRdb re-analysed the multiplex PCR reads in MiXCR, keeping a single row per CDR3 protein. The repertoire holds roughly 200,000 distinct CDR3 sequences, with around 16% as singletons. Sequenced input: blood. This receptor was obtained from a woman between 50 and 59 years old with Graves' hyperthyroidism. The rearrangement links TRBV12-3 or TRBV12-4 to TRBJ2-7; 8 positions agree with TRBD2. Written as DNA, the CDR3 is TGTGCCAGCAGGTCGGGACTAGACTACGAGCAGTACTTC. Translating it yields CASRSGLDYEQYF.